This T cell receptor beta chain was captured by sequencing in a study of post-analysis software for immune sequencing data. Study background: Relapsing-remitting, secondary progressive and progressive-relapsing courses of multiple sclerosis were included.

Unique molecular identifiers featured in each of the TCR beta cDNA libraries. TCRdb re-analysed the PCR reads in MiXCR, keeping a single row per CDR3 protein. The sample holds 450,000 to 650,000 distinct CDR3 sequences, 44% seen once. Trimming took 4 bases from V and 5 from J, leaving 15 bases between them. The CDR3 runs to 14 residues. The germline V gene encodes CDR1 SGHRS and CDR2 YFSETQ. Study results and caveats: F measure showed strong co-clustering of same-batch samples. TRBV5-6, TRBV5-1 and TRBV20-1 were among 4 or 5 TRBV segments more frequent in patients than controls. People with multiple sclerosis had a significantly lower normalized Chao1 diversity than controls did.

This clonotype turned up a few times. The antigen remains undetermined. This chain links TRBV5-1 with TRBJ1-2; D is unclear. The sequenced sample consisted of blood. The receptor's source is a girl aged 10 to 17 with multiple sclerosis. CDR3 region: CASSIGSRGYGYTF. Here the CDR3 DNA reads TGCGCCAGCAGCATCGGAAGTCGTGGTTATGGCTACACCTTC.